The rows below give T cell receptor beta chains drawn from one sample of a study of blood T cell repertoires in COVID-19. Profiling relied on immunoSEQ multiplex PCR, and the TCRdb table lists in-frame clones only, not all of them. Here the sample spans 150,000 to 200,000 clones, 90% being singletons. The sample was peripheral blood. These receptors originate from a man aged 50 to 60 with acute or convalescent COVID-19. Both conserved end residues are part of each CDR3. A D gene is named only where the DNA matches it firmly. Some rows have no size entry. The others give once, few or many, or a class for an expanded clone.

CDR3	DNA	size	V	D	J
CASSQNLNTEAFF	TGTGCCAGCAGTCAGAATCTGAACACTGAAGCTTTCTTT	.	TRBV27	.	TRBJ1-1
CASSLGSGVVRSNQPQHF	TGTGCCAGCAGCTTAGGGTCAGGGGTAGTAAGGAGCAATCAGCCCCAGCATTTT	once	TRBV7-2	.	TRBJ1-5
CAISANRGDTEAFF	TGTGCCATCAGTGCTAACAGGGGGGACACTGAAGCTTTCTTT	.	TRBV10-3	TRBD1	TRBJ1-1
CASQPREDTGELFF	TGTGCCAGCCAACCACGGGAGGACACCGGGGAGCTGTTTTTT	.	TRBV7-6	TRBD2	TRBJ2-2
CASSLDRSNQPQHF	TGCGCCAGCAGCCTGGACAGGAGCAATCAGCCCCAGCATTTT	.	TRBV4-3	TRBD1	TRBJ1-5
CASSPQDGGYNEQFF	TGTGCCAGCAGCCCACAAGATGGCGGCTACAATGAGCAGTTCTTC	.	TRBV7-9	.	TRBJ2-1
CASSPGHTYEQYF	TGTGCCAGCAGCCCGGGACATACCTACGAGCAGTACTTC	few	TRBV14	.	TRBJ2-7
CSVLIANTGELFF	TGCAGCGTCCTTATCGCGAACACCGGGGAGCTGTTTTTT	.	TRBV29-1	.	TRBJ2-2
CARGDRTYNEQFF	TGTGCCAGGGGAGACAGGACCTACAATGAGCAGTTCTTC	.	TRBV2	.	TRBJ2-1
CASSISRNTEAFF	TGTGCCAGTAGTATTTCCCGGAACACTGAAGCTTTCTTT	.	TRBV19	.	TRBJ1-1
CASKGQGGNSPLHF	TGTGCCAGCAAAGGACAGGGAGGAAATTCACCCCTCCACTTT	.	TRBV25-1	TRBD1	TRBJ1-6
CASSLAGTSGSYEQYF	TGTGCCAGCAGTTTAGCGGGGACTAGCGGTTCCTACGAGCAGTACTTC	.	TRBV28	TRBD2	TRBJ2-7
CASSHPSATHNEQFF	TGTGCCAGCAGCCACCCTAGCGCTACCCACAATGAGCAGTTCTTC	.	TRBV3-1/TRBV3-2	.	TRBJ2-1
CASSQGDRVYNEQFF	TGCGCCAGCAGCCAGGGGGACAGGGTCTACAATGAGCAGTTCTTC	.	TRBV4-1	TRBD1	TRBJ2-1
CASHQGGGTEAFF	TGTGCCAGCCATCAGGGAGGCGGCACTGAAGCTTTCTTT	.	TRBV6-1	.	TRBJ1-1
CASSLLDMSTDTQYF	TGTGCCAGCAGTTTGCTTGACATGAGCACAGATACGCAGTATTTT	.	TRBV27	.	TRBJ2-3